The present entry profiles one T cell receptor beta chain with its context. Its cognate antigen is unknown. Assay used: immunoSEQ multiplex PCR; TCRdb lists only in-frame clones, some missing. The top ten clones hold 0.95% to 1.5% of a sample with about 63,000 clones, 70% to 90% of them seen once. Germline lookup yields CDR1 SGHTA and CDR2 FQGNSA. V lost 5 bases and J lost 6; bases outside the gene matches: 5. The CDR3 runs 16 residues. The source of the sample is a study of cytomegalovirus exposure and HLA in healthy donors. Points from the study as a whole: Most observed TCR sequences were rare, whereas some public TCRs were detected in many donors. In vitro experiments confirmed that a few CMV-associated chains were specific for CMV antigens. Using the classifier, cytomegalovirus status was reportedly diagnosed with high specificity and sensitivity.

The study drew the donors from its roughly 120-subject validation cohort, separate from the approximately 700-subject first cohort. The chain combines TRBV7-2 with TRBJ2-3; 16 nucleotides align to TRBD2. Sequences were obtained from PBMCs. This sequence was found in a woman aged 18 to 35 in good health and CMV-seronegative. For the CDR3, the DNA is TGTGCCAGCAGCCCGGGACTAGCGGGAGGGTTTGATACGCAGTATTTT. It is translated as CASSPGLAGGFDTQYF.